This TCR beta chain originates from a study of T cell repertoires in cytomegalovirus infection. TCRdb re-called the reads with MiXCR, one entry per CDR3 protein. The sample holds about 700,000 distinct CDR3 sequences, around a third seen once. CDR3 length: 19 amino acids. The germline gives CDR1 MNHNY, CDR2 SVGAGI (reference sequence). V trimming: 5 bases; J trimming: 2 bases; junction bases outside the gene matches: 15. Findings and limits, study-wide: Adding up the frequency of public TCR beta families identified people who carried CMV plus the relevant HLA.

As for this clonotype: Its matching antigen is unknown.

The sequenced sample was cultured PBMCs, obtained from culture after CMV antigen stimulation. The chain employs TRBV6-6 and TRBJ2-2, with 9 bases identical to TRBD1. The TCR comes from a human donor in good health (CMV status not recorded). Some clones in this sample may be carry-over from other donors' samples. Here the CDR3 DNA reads TGTGCCAGCAGTCCCGGACAGGGGATCGCGGGGGAAAACACCGGGGAGCTGTTTTTT. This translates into CASSPGQGIAGENTGELFF.